Below, 3 T cell receptor beta chains from the same sample are listed, as sequenced in a study of vaccination effects on CD4 cells after COVID-19. Following culture for around 9 days, CD4+ T cells were isolated. Every participant took two doses of the BNT162b2 or mRNA-1273 vaccine. Method: immunoSEQ multiplex PCR; TCRdb's copy keeps in-frame clones and lacks some. The sample records more than 35,000 clones, about three quarters being singletons. Antigen specificity for these receptors is unknown. This material consisted of CD4+ T cells from PBMCs cultured without peptide, taken after COVID-19 vaccination. The receptors were gathered from a human donor who received a COVID-19 vaccine.

This clone turned up a few times. V is TRBV16 and J is TRBJ2-7, with D perhaps given as TRBD1 or TRBD2 (5 bases each). The V gene's germline CDR1 is KGHSY and CDR2 FQNENV. The CDR3 covers 14 residues. Trimming removed 6 bases from V and 1 base from J, with 13 bases in between. CDR3 residues: CASSPPGRSYEQYF. For the CDR3, the DNA is TGTGCCAGCAGTCCTCCGGGGCGGTCCTACGAGCAGTACTTC.

The V and J genes are TRBV10-3 and TRBJ1-4; weak D call: TRBD1 (5 bases). CDR3 length equals 14 residues. CDR1 ENHRY and CDR2 SYGVKD come from the germline V gene. The V end was cut by 3 bases, the J end by 6 bases, with 11 bases between. CDR3 bases: TGTGCCATCAGTGATAAGGGGACGGATGAAAAACTGTTTTTT. Amino acids: CAISDKGTDEKLFF.

V is TRBV5-1 and J is TRBJ2-2, with no clear D. V was trimmed by 3 bases and J by 4 bases, leaving 13 bases between them. Germline V gene data show CDR1 as SGHRS and CDR2 as YFSETQ. This CDR3 has 15 residues. The CDR3 region is CASSSGPGGTGELFF. Written as DNA, the CDR3 is TGCGCCAGCAGCTCCGGTCCGGGCGGCACCGGGGAGCTGTTTTTT.